This TCR beta chain emerged from a study of graft-versus-host responses after intestinal transplantation. Across the study: Each recipient received a multivisceral, liver-intestinal, or isolated intestinal graft. Every recipient underwent anti-thymocyte globulin induction, then tacrolimus and steroids for approximately three years. Regarding the study as a whole: Early post-transplant HvG declines tracked with peak circulating GvH clone levels. In recipient marrow, GvH clones were found, and some appeared first in ileum or blood.

Sequencing was performed with immunoSEQ multiplex PCR; in TCRdb, only in-frame clones are kept and a portion is missing. This sample yields approximately 78,000 clones, of which about nine tenths are seen a single time; 8% belongs to the top ten. This clone was seen a handful of times. The antigen is not known. The sample here was unstimulated CD8+ T cells sorted from spleen or lymph node cells, taken before transplant. The clonotype was recovered from a human donor who was the organ donor for an intestinal transplant.

The CDR3 region is CAIRSGSGMNTEAFF. The CDR3 coding sequence is TGTGCCATCAGATCAGGGTCGGGGATGAACACTGAAGCTTTCTTT. This chain connects TRBV10-3 to TRBJ1-1; D might be TRBD1 (5 bases). CDR3 length equals 15 residues. Trimming shortened V by 6 bases and J by 0 bases, and 14 bases separated the two germline ends. From germline, CDR1 is ENHRY and CDR2 SYGVKD.